This entry lists 10 T cell receptor beta chains sequenced from one sample in a study of blood T cell repertoires in COVID-19. Profiled with immunoSEQ multiplex PCR; TCRdb holds only in-frame clones, not every one. The profile shows 250,000 or so clones, 89% of them singletons. Sequences were obtained from peripheral blood. The receptors here all came from a woman aged 40 to 49 who had recovered from COVID-19.

The V and J genes are TRBV11-2 and TRBJ1-2; D not certain. CDR3 length equals 13 residues. Germline V gene sequence: CDR1 SGHAT, CDR2 FQNNGV. Trimming cost V 5 bases and J 1 base, with 8 bases left between them. The CDR3 DNA follows: TGTGCCAGCAGCCCAACACGTAACTATGGCTACACCTTC. It specifies CASSPTRNYGYTF.

J is TRBJ2-2 and V is TRBV19, with 9 bases lining up with TRBD2. CDR1 is LNHDA and CDR2 is SQIVND in the germline V gene (reference sequence). V was pared by 7 bases and J by 4 bases, with 7 bases of the junction left unmatched. This CDR3 is built from 15 residues. The CDR3 bases are TGTGCCAGTACCCCTTTAGCGGGGGTCACCGGGGAGCTGTTTTTT. This sequence encodes CASTPLAGVTGELFF. Using reference TRBV19 and TRBJ2-2 for the parts outside the CDR3, the full variable domain is DGGITQSPKYLFRKEGQNVTLSCEQNLNHDAMYWYRQDPGQGLRLIYYSQIVNDFQKGDIAEGYSVSREKKESFPLTVTSAQKNPTAFYLCASTPLAGVTGELFFGEGSRLTVL.

This clone was seen a handful of times. The V gene is TRBV24-1, the J gene TRBJ2-5, with 9 bases identical to TRBD1. The CDR3 has 17 residues. Germline CDR1 is KGHDR and CDR2 is SFDVKD. The V and J ends lost 3 bases and 0 bases, in that order; junction bases with no gene match: 7. The CDR3 is CATSDPAGQGYQETQYF. The CDR3 nucleotides are TGTGCCACCAGTGATCCAGCTGGACAGGGGTACCAAGAGACCCAGTACTTC.

On this clone: This specimen includes other DNA sequences encoding the same CDR3. The chain is built from TRBV19 and TRBJ1-1, with 9 bases that match TRBD1. Germline trimming cut 2 bases from V and 3 bases from J; bases unmatched to any gene: 1. CDR1 and CDR2 (germline): LNHDA, SQIVND (reference sequence). The CDR3 has 14 residues. The CDR3 sequence is CASSITGGYTEAFF. Here the CDR3 DNA reads TGTGCCAGTAGTATAACAGGGGGCTACACTGAAGCTTTCTTT.

This chain connects TRBV15 to TRBJ1-2, with 7 bases that match TRBD1. V lost 9 bases and J lost 8; bases outside the gene matches: 12. The CDR3 contains 13 residues. The germline gives CDR1 LNHNV, CDR2 YYDKDF (reference sequence). CDR3 coding DNA: TGTGCCACTGGGGGACAGCCTAAGGTGGGCTACACCTTC. This translates into CATGGQPKVGYTF.

This clone has only one observation. V usage is TRBV7-3 and J usage is TRBJ1-1; maybe TRBD1 (6 bases). Trimming removed 5 bases from V and 2 bases from J, with 12 bases in between. This CDR3 is built from 14 residues. Germline loops: CDR1 SGHTA, CDR2 FQGTGA. The CDR3: CASSATGHNTEAFF. The CDR3 DNA reads TGTGCCAGCAGCGCGACAGGACATAACACTGAAGCTTTCTTT.

The genes are TRBV11-2 and TRBJ2-7, with unresolved D. The V end lost 5 bases, the J end lost 3 bases, and 5 bases lay between the germline ends. CDR1 SGHAT and CDR2 FQNNGV come from the germline V gene. The length of the CDR3 is 11 residues. DNA for the CDR3: TGTGCCAGCAGCGCGATCTACGAGCAGTACTTC. Translation gives CASSAIYEQYF.

CDR3 sequence reads: CASGTSGNTGELFF. The DNA for the CDR3 is TGCGCCAGCGGGACTAGCGGTAACACCGGGGAGCTGTTTTTT. V usage is TRBV5-1 and J usage is TRBJ2-2; TRBD2 matches at 11 bases. V shed 7 bases and J 2 bases; nucleotides not matched to a gene: 1. The CDR3 is 14 residues long. Germline V gene data show CDR1 as SGHRS and CDR2 as YFSETQ.

The rearrangement links TRBV5-4 to TRBJ2-3; D is undetermined. V shed 5 bases and J shed 0 bases, with 4 bases lying between them. CDR1 and CDR2 (germline): SGHNT, YYREEE (reference sequence). This CDR3 is built from 12 residues. CDR3 sequence (DNA): TGTGCCAGCAGGAGTAGCACAGATACGCAGTATTTT. Its protein is CASRSSTDTQYF.

The chain combines TRBV29-1 with TRBJ1-1; no definite D call. Germline V gives CDR1 SQVTM, CDR2 ANQGSEA. The CDR3 sequence is 11 residues long. V lost 0 bases to trimming and J lost 10 bases, with 9 bases between them. The CDR3 bases are TGCAGCGTTGAAGATCCAGTCCGAGCTTTCTTT. Protein sequence: CSVEDPVRAFF.